These T cell receptor beta chains were read from a single sample in a study of T cells in Graves' hyperthyroidism and ophthalmopathy. TCRdb reanalysed the multiplex PCR reads using MiXCR and keeps one entry per CDR3 protein. The sample includes about 590,000 distinct CDR3 sequences, over 12% of them seen just once. What was sequenced was blood. The receptor source for this set is a woman aged 18 to 35 with Graves' ophthalmopathy. The CDR3 runs from the conserved cysteine through the conserved F or W. The D gene is left open where the match is weak. Only part of the rows carry a size: once, few, many, or a class if the clone is expanded.

size	V	D	J	DNA	CDR3
many	TRBV28	NA	TRBJ2-3	TGTGCCAGCAGCCCACCGGTAGCGTCTAGCACAGATACGCAGTATTTT	CASSPPVASSTDTQYF
many	TRBV27	NA	TRBJ2-1	TGTGCCAGCAGCTTAAGCGGATCCTACAATGAGCAGTTCTTC	CASSLSGSYNEQFF
NA	TRBV27	TRBD2	TRBJ2-3	TGTGCCAGCAGTTTTGCGGGAAGCGGGAGGGCCAGAGATACGCAGTATTTT	CASSFAGSGRARDTQYF
many	TRBV27	TRBD2	TRBJ2-5	TGTGCCAGCACCCCCCAAGCTAGCGGGAGGGCAGAGACCCAGTACTTC	CASTPQASGRAETQYF
NA	TRBV6-2/TRBV6-3	TRBD1	TRBJ2-2	TGTGCCAGCAGTTCCCCAGGCGGGACAGGGGTAACCGGGGAGCTGTTTTTT	CASSSPGGTGVTGELFF
NA	TRBV19	NA	TRBJ1-2	TGTGCCAGTAGTACGGCCTACTGGCGGGACATTTTTGGCTACACCTTC	CASSTAYWRDIFGYTF
few	TRBV28	NA	TRBJ2-4	TGTGCCAGCAGTAAATCGCTACCCCTAAGGTACTTC	CASSKSLPLRYF
NA	TRBV6-2/TRBV6-3	NA	TRBJ2-1	TGTGCCAGCCTATCCAGGGCTGCCTACAATGAGCAGTTCTTC	CASLSRAAYNEQFF
NA	TRBV10-3	NA	TRBJ2-2	TGTGCCATCACTTGGGGTCGGGAGCTGTTTTTT	CAITWGRELFF
many	TRBV2	TRBD2	TRBJ2-3	TGTGCCAGCAGTGAAAGGCTAGCGGGCCACGCTGTCACAGATACGCAGTATTTT	CASSERLAGHAVTDTQYF
many	TRBV7-9	NA	TRBJ2-7	TGTGCCAGCAGCTTAGCGCTCAGTTACGAGCAGTACTTC	CASSLALSYEQYF
NA	TRBV6-1	TRBD2	TRBJ2-1	TGTGCCAGCGGCGCGGGGGGGAATGAGCAGTTCTTC	CASGAGGNEQFF
NA	TRBV20-1	NA	TRBJ1-6	TGCAGTGCTACAGTCAGCTCCTATAATTCACCCCTCCACTTT	CSATVSSYNSPLHF
NA	TRBV20-1	NA	TRBJ2-3	TGCAGTTCTACTCCTAGCGAATACACAGATACGCAGTATTTT	CSSTPSEYTDTQYF
NA	TRBV27	NA	TRBJ2-7	TGTGCCAGCAGCCAGCACGTAGCAGCCTACGAGCAGTACTTC	CASSQHVAAYEQYF
NA	TRBV4-1	NA	TRBJ2-2	TGCGCCAGCAGCCGGTGGGCACAGGAGTTTTCCGGGGAGCTGTTTTTT	CASSRWAQEFSGELFF
many	TRBV6-2/TRBV6-3	TRBD2	TRBJ2-2	TGTGCCTGCCATCCGCTCCGTAGCGGGGGCACCGGGGAGCTGTTTTTT	CACHPLRSGGTGELFF
many	TRBV20-1	TRBD2	TRBJ2-1	TGCAGTGCTAGAACATTGACTAGCGGGAGGGTGGATGAGCAGTTCTTC	CSARTLTSGRVDEQFF
many	TRBV30	NA	TRBJ1-2	TGTGCCTGGAGTGTTGGACATATCTATGGCTACACCTTC	CAWSVGHIYGYTF
few	TRBV30	TRBD1	TRBJ1-3	TGTGCCTGGAAGGGACAGGGAAACTCTGGAAACACCATATATTTT	CAWKGQGNSGNTIYF
many	TRBV3-1	NA	TRBJ2-3	TGTGCCAGCAGCCGAAGACAGGGACTTTCAGATACGCAGTATTTT	CASSRRQGLSDTQYF
many	TRBV28	NA	TRBJ1-6	TGTGCCAGCAATATCCCGTTTTCTGGGGGTTATTCACCCCTCCACTTT	CASNIPFSGGYSPLHF
few	TRBV28	TRBD2	TRBJ2-5	TGTGCCAGCTCACCACCGAGGCTAGCGGGAGGAAGCCAAGAGACCCAGTACTTC	CASSPPRLAGGSQETQYF
many	TRBV28	NA	TRBJ2-1	TGTGCCAGCAGTTCTCCCGGGGCGGGTTACAATGAGCAGTTCTTC	CASSSPGAGYNEQFF
NA	TRBV14	TRBD2	TRBJ2-1	TGTGCCAGCAGCGGTCCGGGACTAGCAGTCAATGAGCAGTTCTTC	CASSGPGLAVNEQFF
NA	TRBV7-8	NA	TRBJ2-7	TGTGCCAGCAGTCCACACTCGGAGGGACCAACGTCCTACGAGCAGTACTTC	CASSPHSEGPTSYEQYF
many	TRBV6-1	NA	TRBJ1-1	TGTGCCAGCACGGGTACGAACACTGAAGCTTTCTTT	CASTGTNTEAFF
many	TRBV6-2/TRBV6-3	NA	TRBJ2-2	TGTGCCAGCAGTTACTCTGGAGGGATCACCACCGGGGAGCTGTTTTTT	CASSYSGGITTGELFF
NA	TRBV6-1	NA	TRBJ2-6	TGTGCCAGCAGTGACGGGGCTGGGGCCAACGTCCTGACTTTC	CASSDGAGANVLTF
many	TRBV28	TRBD2	TRBJ2-5	TGTGCCAGCCATAGGAGCGGGAACTGGGAGACCCAGTACTTC	CASHRSGNWETQYF
many	TRBV18	NA	TRBJ1-1	TGTGCCAGCTCACCGGGGTGGAACACTGAAGCTTTCTTT	CASSPGWNTEAFF
many	TRBV7-2	NA	TRBJ2-7	TGTGCCAGCAGCCTCCTGGACAAGTACTACGAGCAGTACTTC	CASSLLDKYYEQYF
NA	TRBV6-1	TRBD2	TRBJ2-1	TGTGCCAGCAGTCCAATACTAGCGGGAGTAGTCAATGAGCAGTTCTTC	CASSPILAGVVNEQFF
many	TRBV28	TRBD1	TRBJ1-5	TGTGCCACTACGGGACAGGGGAGCCAGCCCCAGCATTTT	CATTGQGSQPQHF
NA	TRBV4-2	TRBD2	TRBJ2-1	TGTGCCAGCAGCCAAGGACTAGCGGGCATCTCCGCCTACAATGAGCAGTTCTTC	CASSQGLAGISAYNEQFF
few	TRBV6-2/TRBV6-3	TRBD1	TRBJ2-1	TGTGCCAGCAGTCCTCAGGGGGCCTATGAGCAGTTCTTC	CASSPQGAYEQFF
many	TRBV6-2/TRBV6-3	NA	TRBJ2-5	TGTGCCAGCAGTTACCTTCGAGAGACCCAGTACTTC	CASSYLRETQYF
many	TRBV7-2	TRBD1	TRBJ2-7	TGTGCCAGCAGCTTAGGGGGACAGGGGCGCTACGAGCAGTACTTC	CASSLGGQGRYEQYF
NA	TRBV29-1	NA	TRBJ2-1	TGCAGCGTTACTAGGCAGGGCCGCTACAATGAGCAGTTCTTC	CSVTRQGRYNEQFF
many	TRBV7-9	NA	TRBJ1-3	TGTGCCAGCAGCTTAGGGGTGCAGGCTCACTCTGGAAACACCATATATTTT	CASSLGVQAHSGNTIYF
many	TRBV2	NA	TRBJ1-1	TGTGCCAGCAGTGAAGCGGTCAAAGCGATAGCTGAAGCTTTCTTT	CASSEAVKAIAEAFF
many	TRBV7-2	TRBD1	TRBJ2-7	TGTGCCAGCTCCCCTAGGGGACAGCTCTCCTACGAGCAGTACTTC	CASSPRGQLSYEQYF
NA	TRBV20-1	TRBD2	TRBJ2-5	TGCAGTGCTAGAGTGGGCGGGAGCACCAGAGAGACCCAGTACTTC	CSARVGGSTRETQYF
many	TRBV20-1	TRBD2	TRBJ2-3	TGCAGTGCTGCAAATAGCGGGAGGGCCGGAAATACGCAGTATTTT	CSAANSGRAGNTQYF